The 10 T cell receptor beta chains below come from one sample, sequenced in a study of T cells after yellow fever vaccination. Each CDR3 protein is one row after TCRdb ran MiXCR on the 5' RACE reads. In the table there are fewer than 350,000 distinct CDR3 sequences, 3.5% to 4.5% of which are singletons. Sequenced here: PBMCs, sampled 15 days after the yellow fever booster vaccination. Source of these receptors: a man between 18 and 29 years old who received the YFV17D yellow fever vaccine.

The chain couples TRBV12-3 or TRBV12-4 to TRBJ2-5, with 13 bases that match TRBD2. V lost 5 bases, J lost 5 bases, and 11 bases stayed unmatched. The CDR3 is 17 residues long. DNA for the CDR3: TGTGCCAGCAGTCTTGGGACTAGCGGGGCCTTCTGGGAGACCCAGTACTTC. This translates into CASSLGTSGAFWETQYF.

In this sample, this clonotype turned up many times. J is TRBJ2-3 and V is TRBV13; TRBD1 or TRBD2 may be the D gene (7 bases each). Trimming cost V 6 bases and J 3 bases, with 19 bases left between them. The CDR3 length is 16 residues. Germline CDR1 reads PRHDT; CDR2 reads FYEKMQ (reference sequence). This chain's CDR3 is CASSYALRGGTDTQYF. The DNA for the CDR3 is TGTGCCAGCAGTTACGCTCTCAGGGGGGGAACAGATACGCAGTATTTT.

In its sample, this clonotype was seen a few times. V gene TRBV30 combines with J gene TRBJ2-5; D is unresolved. Trimming left V 1 base short and J 1 base short, with 10 bases between. The CDR3 consists of 14 residues. Germline assignment: CDR1 GTSNPN and CDR2 SVGIG (reference sequence). The CDR3 is CAWSAGPPQETQYF. The CDR3 DNA follows: TGTGCCTGGAGTGCTGGACCACCCCAAGAGACCCAGTACTTC.

V and J are TRBV28 and TRBJ1-5; 8 positions match TRBD1. Trimming removed 6 bases from V and 4 bases from J; junction bases left unmatched: 8. Germline CDR1 MDHEN, CDR2 SYDVKM. This CDR3 is built from 15 residues. CDR3 loop: CASRPPGQVNQPQHF. The CDR3 region has the DNA TGTGCCAGCAGGCCTCCGGGACAGGTAAATCAGCCCCAGCATTTT. Drawing the rest from reference TRBV28 and TRBJ1-5, the complete variable domain is DVKVTQSSRYLVKRTGEKVFLECVQDMDHENMFWYRQDPGLGLRLIYFSYDVKMKEKGDIPEGYSVSREKKERFSLILESASTNQTSMYLCASRPPGQVNQPQHFGDGTRLSIL.

This clonotype showed up many times. CDR3 sequence reads: CASSEVDRVYGYTF. CDR3 DNA sequence: TGTGCCAGCAGTGAGGTTGACAGGGTCTATGGCTACACCTTC. The chain combines TRBV6-1 with TRBJ1-2; the match to TRBD1 covers 7 bases. CDR3 length: 14 amino acids. Germline CDR1 MNHNS, CDR2 SASEGT. The V gene end was trimmed by 3 bases and the J gene end by 4 bases; junction bases not matched to a gene: 5.

This clonotype has just a few counts. The CDR3 region has the DNA TGTGCCAGTACACTCCAAGAGAACACTGAAGCTTTCTTT. Amino acids: CASTLQENTEAFF. The chain employs TRBV19 and TRBJ1-1; D uncertain. V lost 7 bases, J lost 1 base, and 10 bases lay in between. This CDR3 has 13 amino acids. Germline V lookup: CDR1 LNHDA, CDR2 SQIVND (reference sequence).

This clonotype showed up many times. The rearrangement joins TRBV20-1 to TRBJ1-1, with 10 bases fitting TRBD1. Germline CDR1 and CDR2: DFQATT and SNEGSKA (reference sequence). This CDR3 is 14 amino acids long. V trimming: 5 bases; J trimming: 5 bases; junction bases outside the gene matches: 8. Here the CDR3 DNA reads TGCAGTGCTCCTCGACAGGGGGCGATTACTGAAGCTTTCTTT. This encodes CSAPRQGAITEAFF.

This clonotype came up many times. The chain employs TRBV4-3 and TRBJ1-1; the D is unclear. The CDR3 is 11 amino acids. Germline lookup yields CDR1 LGHNA and CDR2 YSLEER. The germline V and J ends were trimmed by 2 bases and 7 bases, with 5 bases remaining between them. CDR3 coding DNA: TGCGCCAGCAGCCAAAAGGGTGAAGCTTTCTTT. Translating it yields CASSQKGEAFF.

This clonotype showed up just a few times. The rearrangement uses TRBV19 and TRBJ1-5, with D possibly matching TRBD1 (6 bases). Deletions cut 1 base from V and 5 bases from J, with 9 bases between. This CDR3 comprises 14 residues. CDR1 and CDR2 (germline): LNHDA, SQIVND (reference sequence). CDR3 sequence: CASSIGGRHQPQHF. Written as DNA, the CDR3 is TGTGCCAGTAGTATAGGGGGGCGGCATCAGCCCCAGCATTTT.

The chain links TRBV18 to TRBJ2-6; D is possibly TRBD1 (6 bases). V was shortened by 3 bases and J by 1 base, with 13 bases between the two germline ends. This CDR3 is built from 17 residues. Per germline, CDR1 KGHSH and CDR2 LQKENI. The CDR3 sequence is CASSPEQGRSGANVLTF. The CDR3 DNA reads TGTGCCAGCTCACCGGAGCAGGGGCGATCTGGGGCCAACGTCCTGACTTTC. Combining the CDR3 with reference TRBV18 and TRBJ2-6 gives the whole variable domain NAGVMQNPRHLVRRRGQEARLRCSPMKGHSHVYWYRQLPEEGLKFMVYLQKENIIDESGMPKERFSAEFPKEGPSILRIQQVVRGDSAAYFCASSPEQGRSGANVLTFGAGSRLTVL.